This TCR beta chain originates from a study of blood T cell repertoires in COVID-19. Study-wide context: Collection of acute and convalescent COVID-19 samples took place in the United States, Italy and Spain. Sources were T cells, B-cell-depleted T cells, or PBMCs; the material itself was cDNA or gDNA.

The CDR3 extends over 14 amino acids. Germline V gene sequence: CDR1 LNHNV, CDR2 YYDKDF (reference sequence). Trimming cost V 0 bases and J 6 bases, with 11 bases left between them. This clone was detected only once. How the authors handled the data: The authors estimated nucleated cell counts from reference gene primer amplification. TCRdb's copy holds only in-frame clones and misses some; the assay was immunoSEQ multiplex PCR. V and J calls plus clone size are reproduced from that table; the DNA served to infer D and trimming. The sample shows some 120,000 clones, roughly 85% of them seen only once.

The gene calls are TRBV15 and TRBJ1-1; D is unresolved. The sample taken for sequencing was peripheral blood. This TCR derives from a man aged 80 or over with active or convalescent COVID-19. CDR3 in DNA: TGTGCCACCAGCAGAGATCGTCGGGTCTCTGAAGCTTTCTTT. Encoded protein: CATSRDRRVSEAFF.